These 13 T cell receptor beta chains were sequenced from one sample in a study of T cell repertoires in cytomegalovirus infection. Each CDR3 protein is one row after TCRdb ran MiXCR on the reads. The data contain approximately 750,000 distinct CDR3 sequences, about a third of them singletons. The sample comprised PBMCs. Receptor source: a human donor in good health (CMV status not recorded). Some clones in this sample may be carry-over from other donors' samples.

This clonotype showed up just a few times. The chain recombines TRBV5-4 with TRBJ2-5, with 9 positions matching TRBD2. CDR1 SGHNT and CDR2 YYREEE come from the germline V gene (reference sequence). V lost 2 bases and J lost 3; bases outside the gene matches: 2. The CDR3 spans 14 residues. The CDR3 DNA sequence: TGTGCCAGCAGCTTCCCTAGCGGGGAAGAGACCCAGTACTTC. Translating it yields CASSFPSGEETQYF.

The J gene is TRBJ1-2, the V gene TRBV20-1; TRBD1 might be the D (5 bases). V lost 8 bases and J lost 8, with 18 bases in between. Germline-derived CDR1 and CDR2 are DFQATT and SNEGSKA (reference sequence). CDR3 length: 12 residues. CDR3: CSSGTWVYGYTF. CDR3 nucleotide sequence: TGCAGTTCTGGGACGTGGGTTTACGGCTACACCTTC.

This chain uses TRBV7-6 with TRBJ1-1; tentative D call: TRBD1 (5 bases). V was trimmed by 5 bases and J by 7 bases, leaving 17 bases between them. The CDR3 consists of 14 residues. Germline V gives CDR1 SGHVS, CDR2 FNYEAQ. The CDR3 sequence: CASSPLTLGDEAFF. For the CDR3, the DNA is TGTGCCAGCAGCCCGTTAACCCTGGGGGATGAAGCTTTCTTT.

CDR3 sequence: CASRGRTDYGYTF. For the CDR3, the DNA is TGTGCCAGCAGAGGCAGGACAGACTATGGCTACACCTTC. The rearrangement joins TRBV28 to TRBJ1-2, with D tentatively TRBD1 (6 bases). Looked up from germline, CDR1 is MDHEN and CDR2 is SYDVKM. Trimming left V 6 bases short and J 3 bases short, with 11 bases between. CDR3 length equals 13 residues.

The chain uses TRBV28 and TRBJ2-5, with 10 bases fitting TRBD2. The CDR3 has 17 amino acids. The junction had 10 bases not matched to a gene; V was cut back by 6 bases and J by 0 bases. CDR1 MDHEN and CDR2 SYDVKM come from the germline V gene. CDR3 sequence reads: CASRQGRTSGYQETQYF. The CDR3, as DNA: TGTGCCAGCAGACAGGGCAGGACTAGCGGCTACCAAGAGACCCAGTACTTC.

The rearrangement joins TRBV27 to TRBJ1-1; no clear D gene. Germline CDR1 MNHEY, CDR2 SMNVEV (reference sequence). CDR3 length: 14 amino acids. Trimming shortened V by 6 bases and J by 3 bases, and 14 bases separated the two germline ends. The CDR3: CASRLRPVYTEAFF. The CDR3, as DNA: TGTGCCAGCAGACTCCGGCCGGTGTACACTGAAGCTTTCTTT.

The V gene is TRBV19, the J gene TRBJ1-1; 12 bases are a match to TRBD1. The CDR3 covers 16 residues. Germline V gives CDR1 LNHDA, CDR2 SQIVND (reference sequence). Losses at the gene ends were 6 bases for V and 5 bases for J; bases not matched to a gene: 10. The CDR3 DNA reads as TGTGCCAGTAGAGGGACAGGGGGCTTAGAGGGGACTGAAGCTTTCTTT. This gives the protein CASRGTGGLEGTEAFF.

This chain joins TRBV10-3 and TRBJ1-1; a weak D match, TRBD1 (6 bases). The CDR3 spans 13 residues. V gave up 7 bases and J gave up 5 bases, with 14 bases separating them. The germline CDR1 and CDR2 sequences are ENHRY and SYGVKD. CDR3: CAITSKGGTEAFF. The CDR3 bases are TGTGCCATCACCTCCAAGGGGGGGACTGAAGCTTTCTTT.

The chain joins TRBV6-5 to TRBJ2-2; 8 bases agree with TRBD1. Germline assignment: CDR1 MNHEY and CDR2 SVGAGI. Losses at the gene ends were 8 bases for V and 4 bases for J; bases not matched to a gene: 6. This CDR3 has 14 amino acids. The CDR3 DNA reads TGTGCCAGCCGAACTACAGGGGGCACCGGGGAGCTGTTTTTT. Its protein product is CASRTTGGTGELFF.

This chain joins TRBV6-5 and TRBJ1-6; no firm D call. Between the trimmed V and J ends, which lost 6 bases and 6 bases, there was a span of 15 bases. Per germline, CDR1 MNHEY and CDR2 SVGAGI. The CDR3 covers 15 residues. CDR3 sequence reads: CASSSSSFGNSPLHF. The CDR3 DNA sequence: TGTGCCAGCAGCTCGAGTTCCTTTGGTAATTCACCCCTCCACTTT.

The table lists this clonotype with a few counts. V and J are TRBV12-3 or TRBV12-4 and TRBJ2-3; a weak D match, TRBD2 (6 bases). Deletions cut 4 bases from V and 1 base from J, with 9 bases between. This CDR3 has 14 residues. CDR3 sequence: CASSSGLRTDTQYF. DNA for the CDR3: TGTGCCAGCAGTTCGGGACTCCGCACAGATACGCAGTATTTT.

Ten or more counts support this clonotype. The V gene is TRBV7-8, the J gene TRBJ1-1, with D uncertain. Germline-derived CDR1 and CDR2 are SGHVS and FQNEAQ. The germline V and J ends were trimmed by 5 bases and 4 bases, with 14 bases remaining between them. The CDR3 extends over 14 amino acids. This CDR3 reads CASSLNPVGTEAFF. The CDR3 bases are TGTGCCAGCAGCCTAAACCCGGTGGGCACTGAAGCTTTCTTT.

A word on this clonotype: A read error may explain this, as a much larger clone is one base away. The chain is built from TRBV28 and TRBJ1-1; 7 nucleotides agree with TRBD1. CDR1 and CDR2 from the germline V gene are MDHEN and SYDVKM. The CDR3 runs to 12 residues. The V gene end was trimmed by 8 bases and the J gene end by 7 bases; junction bases not matched to a gene: 7. DNA for the CDR3: TGTGCCAGCGGGGGACAGCAGGTTGAAGCTTTCTTT. The encoded protein is CASGGQQVEAFF.